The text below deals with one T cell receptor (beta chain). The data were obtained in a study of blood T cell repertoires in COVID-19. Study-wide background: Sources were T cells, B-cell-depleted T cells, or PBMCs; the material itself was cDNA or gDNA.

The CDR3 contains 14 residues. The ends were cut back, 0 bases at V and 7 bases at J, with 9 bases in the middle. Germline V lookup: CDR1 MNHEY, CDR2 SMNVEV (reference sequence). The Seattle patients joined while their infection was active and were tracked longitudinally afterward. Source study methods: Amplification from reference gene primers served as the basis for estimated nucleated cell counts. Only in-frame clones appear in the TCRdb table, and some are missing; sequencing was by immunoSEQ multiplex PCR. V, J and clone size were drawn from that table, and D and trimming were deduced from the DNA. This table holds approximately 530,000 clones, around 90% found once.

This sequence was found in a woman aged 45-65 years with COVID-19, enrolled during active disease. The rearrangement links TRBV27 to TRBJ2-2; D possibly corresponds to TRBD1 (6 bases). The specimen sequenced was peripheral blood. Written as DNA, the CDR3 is TGTGCCAGCAGTTTATCACAGGGTGGCGGGGAGCTGTTTTTT. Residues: CASSLSQGGGELFF.